This TCR beta chain came from a study of T cell changes during pregnancy in multiple sclerosis. In germline, CDR1 is KGHSH, CDR2 LQKENI. Losses at the gene ends were 5 bases for V and 3 bases for J; bases not matched to a gene: 2. This CDR3 is built from 13 residues. Here immunoSEQ multiplex PCR was the method, and the copy in TCRdb shows in-frame clones only, minus some. Counted here are 35,000 to 50,000 clones, about 88% occurring once; the ten biggest clones make up around 1.2%. The sequenced sample was CD4+ T cells from peripheral blood mononuclear cells, obtained in the second trimester of pregnancy. This TCR came from a female donor with multiple sclerosis, enrolled in a pregnancy study. The genes are TRBV18 and TRBJ2-5; 8 positions agree with TRBD1. The CDR3 spells CASSKGQEETQYF. CDR3 DNA: TGTGCCAGCTCAAAGGGACAGGAAGAGACCCAGTACTTC.